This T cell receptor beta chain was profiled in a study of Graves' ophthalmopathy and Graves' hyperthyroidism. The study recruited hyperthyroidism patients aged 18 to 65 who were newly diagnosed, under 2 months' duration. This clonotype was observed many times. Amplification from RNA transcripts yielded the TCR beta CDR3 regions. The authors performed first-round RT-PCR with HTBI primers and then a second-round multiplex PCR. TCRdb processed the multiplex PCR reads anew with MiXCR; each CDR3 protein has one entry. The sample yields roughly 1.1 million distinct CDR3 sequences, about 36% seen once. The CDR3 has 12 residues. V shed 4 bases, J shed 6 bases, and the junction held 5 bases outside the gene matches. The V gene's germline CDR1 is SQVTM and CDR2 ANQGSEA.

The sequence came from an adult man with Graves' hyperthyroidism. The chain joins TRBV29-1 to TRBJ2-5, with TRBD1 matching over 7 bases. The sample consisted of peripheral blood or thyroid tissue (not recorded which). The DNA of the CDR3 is TGCAGCGTTGGTAACAGGGGACAGACCCAGTACTTC. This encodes CSVGNRGQTQYF.